Below are 32 T cell receptor beta chains sequenced from a single sample in a study of T-cell reconstitution after alpha-beta-depleted transplantation in children. As it was prepared, the TCRbeta library received unique molecular identifiers. TCRdb fed the PCR reads into MiXCR, producing one record per CDR3 protein. The sample lists approximately 400,000 distinct CDR3 sequences, approximately 11% occurring once. This material consisted of PBMCs from the stem cell graft donor, taken from the stem cell graft. Every receptor here comes from a human donor who donated a stem cell graft to a child with acute myeloid leukemia.

CDR3 amino acids: CASRWTSGNTGELFF. CDR3 sequence (DNA): TGCGCCAGCAGGTGGACTAGCGGAAACACCGGGGAGCTGTTTTTT. V is TRBV5-1 and J is TRBJ2-2; TRBD2 agrees at 10 bases. This CDR3 contains 15 residues. Germline CDR1 and CDR2: SGHRS and YFSETQ. J lost 2 bases, V lost 5 bases, and 3 bases had no gene match. Full variable domain (remainder filled in from reference TRBV5-1 and TRBJ2-2): KAGVTQTPRYLIKTRGQQVTLSCSPISGHRSVSWYQQTPGQGLQFLFEYFSETQRNKGNFPGRFSGRQFSNSRSEMNVSTLELGDSALYLCASRWTSGNTGELFFGEGSRLTVL.

This clonotype was observed many times. V gene TRBV21-1 combines with J gene TRBJ1-1. TRBV21-1 has pseudogene status. This CDR3 is 14 amino acids long. CDR3 protein: CASSKGVGRTEAFF. For the CDR3, the DNA is TGTGCCAGCAGCAAAGGTGTGGGGAGAACTGAAGCTTTCTTT.

The chain is built from TRBV29-1 and TRBJ2-5; D is possibly TRBD1 (6 bases). There are 16 residues in the CDR3. V was pared by 7 bases and J by 0 bases, with 21 bases between. Germline V gene lookup returns CDR1 SQVTM and CDR2 ANQGSEA. This CDR3 is CSAIGAYRTDQETQYF. DNA for the CDR3: TGCAGCGCGATTGGGGCATACAGGACAGACCAAGAGACCCAGTACTTC.

This clonotype was picked up a small number of times. This rearrangement joins TRBV20-1 to TRBJ2-7, with 9 bases that match TRBD2. Germline assignment: CDR1 DFQATT and CDR2 SNEGSKA (reference sequence). This CDR3 is 14 amino acids long. J gave up 5 bases and V 0 bases, and 5 bases lay outside the gene matches. DNA of the CDR3: TGCAGTGCTAGAGATCTAGCGGGGTTTGACGAGCAGTACTTC. Residues: CSARDLAGFDEQYF.

This clonotype was recorded a few times. This chain connects TRBV7-8 to TRBJ2-7; 13 positions match TRBD2. Trimming at V came to 5 bases and at J to 4 bases, leaving 5 bases not matched to a gene. The length of the CDR3 is 15 residues. The germline gives CDR1 SGHVS, CDR2 FQNEAQ. In nucleotides, the CDR3 is TGTGCCAGCAGCGTGACTAGCGGGAGGTTGTACGAGCAGTACTTC. Translation gives CASSVTSGRLYEQYF. Complete variable domain (other parts from reference TRBV7-8 and TRBJ2-7): GAGVSQSPRYKVAKRGQDVALRCDPISGHVSLFWYQQALGQGPEFLTYFQNEAQLDKSGLPSDRFFAERPEGSVSTLKIQRTQQEDSAVYLCASSVTSGRLYEQYFGPGTRLTVT.

In this sample, this clonotype turned up a few times. The rearrangement uses TRBV15 and TRBJ2-7, with D possibly TRBD2 on 6 matching bases. CDR1 is LNHNV and CDR2 is YYDKDF in the germline V gene (reference sequence). Trimming stripped 1 base from V and 1 base from J, with 8 bases between. The CDR3 totals 14 residues. In DNA, the CDR3 is TGTGCCACCAGCAGAGGCGGAGGGTCCTACGAGCAGTACTTC. Amino acid sequence: CATSRGGGSYEQYF.

This clonotype was counted only a few times. The chain links TRBV7-2 to TRBJ2-7, with 13 bases lining up with TRBD2. In germline, CDR1 is SGHTA, CDR2 FQGNSA. The J segment lost 5 bases and the V segment lost 3 bases, leaving 7 bases of the junction unmatched. The CDR3 is 16 amino acids. CDR3 DNA sequence: TGTGCCAGCAGCTTTATCGGACTAGCGGGAGAAGACGAGCAGTACTTC. Its protein is CASSFIGLAGEDEQYF. Full variable domain (missing parts from reference TRBV7-2 and TRBJ2-7): GAGVSQSPSNKVTEKGKDVELRCDPISGHTALYWYRQSLGQGLEFLIYFQGNSAPDKSGLPSDRFSAERTGGSVSTLTIQRTQQEDSAVYLCASSFIGLAGEDEQYFGPGTRLTVT.

This clonotype was seen many times. The chain employs TRBV6-5 and TRBJ2-3; D is uncertain. V lost 0 bases, J lost 2 bases, and 3 bases lay in between. CDR3 length equals 13 residues. CDR1 is MNHEY and CDR2 is SVGAGI in the germline V gene. The CDR3 loop reads CASSYSATDTQYF. CDR3 nucleotides: TGTGCCAGCAGTTACTCGGCCACAGATACGCAGTATTTT.

This clonotype was picked up one time. This sequence joins TRBV4-3 and TRBJ2-3; D is undetermined. Germline-derived CDR1 and CDR2 are LGHNA and YSLEER. V was cut by 2 bases and J by 4 bases, with 10 bases left in between. This CDR3 comprises 14 residues. CDR3 nucleotide sequence: TGCGCCAGCAGCCAACCCCTCAGGCCAGATACGCAGTATTTT. Its translation is CASSQPLRPDTQYF.

This clonotype was seen more than once but under ten times. The chain carries TRBV11-2 and TRBJ1-2; 7 bases align to TRBD1. The CDR3 sequence is 13 residues long. CDR1 and CDR2 (germline): SGHAT, FQNNGV. V dropped 5 bases and J dropped 5; count of bases not matched to a gene: 5. The CDR3 loop reads CASSTAQGYGYTF. CDR3 coding DNA: TGTGCCAGCAGCACGGCACAGGGGTATGGCTACACCTTC.

Ten or more counts support this clonotype. The chain employs TRBV29-1 and TRBJ2-5; TRBD2 is a possible D gene (7 bases). Trimming removed 5 bases at V and 4 bases at J, with 14 bases between. Germline values: CDR1 SQVTM, CDR2 ANQGSEA. There are 13 residues in the CDR3. The CDR3 DNA reads as TGCAGCGTTCAGGCGGGGGCCCCAGAGACCCAGTACTTC. Its translation: CSVQAGAPETQYF.

The rearrangement joins TRBV12-3 or TRBV12-4 to TRBJ2-5, with 7 bases that match TRBD1. The CDR3 extends over 14 amino acids. With 5 bases clipped from V and 2 bases from J, the junction kept 5 bases outside the gene matches. CDR3 sequence reads: CASSNQGEQETQYF. In nucleotides, the CDR3 is TGTGCCAGCAGTAACCAGGGGGAACAAGAGACCCAGTACTTC.

This chain links TRBV6-1 with TRBJ2-3; a possible D gene is TRBD2 (5 bases). The CDR3 consists of 13 residues. Trimming removed 5 bases from V and 2 bases from J, with 8 bases in between. The germline CDR1 and CDR2 sequences are MNHNS and SASEGT. DNA of the CDR3: TGTGCCAGCAGTCAGCGGTTCACAGATACGCAGTATTTT. Translating it yields CASSQRFTDTQYF.

The sample holds many counts of this clonotype. The V gene is TRBV20-1, the J gene TRBJ2-5; D is unclear. Germline loops: CDR1 DFQATT, CDR2 SNEGSKA (reference sequence). The length of the CDR3 is 15 residues. V lost 3 bases, J lost 1 base, and 15 bases lay in between. CDR3 region: CSARVAGPFQETQYF. CDR3 coding DNA: TGCAGTGCTAGGGTGGCAGGTCCTTTCCAAGAGACCCAGTACTTC.

This clonotype was observed a handful of times. This chain links TRBV7-2 with TRBJ1-2; no firm D call. Trimming cost V 1 base and J 0 bases, with 6 bases left between them. Germline loops: CDR1 SGHTA, CDR2 FQGNSA. The CDR3 covers 14 residues. The CDR3 DNA is TGTGCCAGCAGCTTAGAAGCAGCTAACTATGGCTACACCTTC. It translates to CASSLEAANYGYTF. Full variable domain (outside the CDR3, taken from reference TRBV7-2 and TRBJ1-2): GAGVSQSPSNKVTEKGKDVELRCDPISGHTALYWYRQSLGQGLEFLIYFQGNSAPDKSGLPSDRFSAERTGGSVSTLTIQRTQQEDSAVYLCASSLEAANYGYTFGSGTRLTVV.

The chain couples TRBV20-1 to TRBJ2-3, with TRBD2 matching 11 bases. Trimming removed 5 bases from V and 3 bases from J; junction bases left unmatched: 4. This CDR3 is built from 14 residues. Germline V gene data show CDR1 as DFQATT and CDR2 as SNEGSKA (reference sequence). The CDR3: CSAYSGRATDTQYF. In DNA form, the CDR3 reads TGCAGTGCTTATAGCGGGAGGGCGACAGATACGCAGTATTTT.

This clonotype was seen more than once but under ten times. The chain employs TRBV29-1 and TRBJ1-2; maybe TRBD1 (6 bases). Per germline, CDR1 SQVTM and CDR2 ANQGSEA. The CDR3 covers 14 residues. The germline V and J ends were trimmed by 6 bases and 3 bases, with 17 bases remaining between them. CDR3 sequence reads: CSVQHPGTHYGYTF. CDR3 bases: TGCAGCGTCCAACACCCCGGGACACACTATGGCTACACCTTC.

The chain joins TRBV14 to TRBJ2-7; TRBD1 is a possible D gene (5 bases). Germline V gene lookup returns CDR1 SGHDN and CDR2 FVKESK. The CDR3 runs 16 residues. Between the trimmed V and J ends, which lost 4 bases and 2 bases, there was a span of 18 bases. CDR3: CASSRKGVGSPYEQYF. In nucleotides, the CDR3 is TGTGCCAGCAGCCGGAAAGGGGTGGGATCCCCCTACGAGCAGTACTTC. The full variable domain, with the rest looked up from reference TRBV14 and TRBJ2-7, is EAGVTQFPSHSVIEKGQTVTLRCDPISGHDNLYWYRRVMGKEIKFLLHFVKESKQDESGMPNNRFLAERTGGTYSTLKVQPAELEDSGVYFCASSRKGVGSPYEQYFGPGTRLTVT.

This clonotype was recorded at least ten times. CDR3 in DNA: TGCAGTGCTAGGGTTCAGGGGCCAGATACGCAGTATTTT. It codes for CSARVQGPDTQYF. The chain joins TRBV20-1 to TRBJ2-3; weak D call: TRBD1 (6 bases). Germline V gene sequence: CDR1 DFQATT, CDR2 SNEGSKA (reference sequence). V gave up 3 bases and J gave up 4 bases, with 11 bases separating them. This CDR3 comprises 13 residues.

This sequence joins TRBV29-1 and TRBJ2-5; a possible D gene is TRBD1 (5 bases). Germline loops: CDR1 SQVTM, CDR2 ANQGSEA. CDR3 length equals 12 residues. CDR3 protein: CRLPRVQETQYF. In DNA, the CDR3 is TGCAGGCTTCCCAGGGTCCAAGAGACCCAGTACTTC.

The chain carries TRBV7-2 and TRBJ2-7; D not resolved. V lost 5 bases and J lost 1, with 12 bases in between. CDR1 and CDR2 from the germline V gene are SGHTA and FQGNSA. CDR3 length: 14 residues. CDR3 nucleotides: TGTGCCAGCAGCCGTTCCAGTGCTTCCTACGAGCAGTACTTC. This encodes CASSRSSASYEQYF. The whole variable domain, remainder taken from reference TRBV7-2 and TRBJ2-7, is GAGVSQSPSNKVTEKGKDVELRCDPISGHTALYWYRQSLGQGLEFLIYFQGNSAPDKSGLPSDRFSAERTGGSVSTLTIQRTQQEDSAVYLCASSRSSASYEQYFGPGTRLTVT.

J is TRBJ1-1 and V is TRBV12-3 or TRBV12-4; 7 bases match TRBD1. V gave up 5 bases and J gave up 3 bases; unmatched junction bases: 9. The CDR3 totals 15 residues. Here the CDR3 DNA reads TGTGCCAGCAGTGGGAAGGGGGCCGAGTACACTGAAGCTTTCTTT. This gives the protein CASSGKGAEYTEAFF.

Many counts were recorded for this clonotype. This rearrangement joins TRBV5-1 to TRBJ1-3; D is undetermined. The germline V gene has CDR1 SGHRS and CDR2 YFSETQ. The CDR3 has 15 amino acids. V was shortened by 0 bases and J by 0 bases, with 7 bases between the two germline ends. CDR3 DNA sequence: TGCGCCAGCAGCTTGGAGGCCTTCTCTGGAAACACCATATATTTT. It codes for CASSLEAFSGNTIYF.

This chain connects TRBV15 to TRBJ1-6; no reliable D call. The germline V gene has CDR1 LNHNV and CDR2 YYDKDF (reference sequence). Trimming cost V 0 bases and J 6 bases, with 12 bases left between them. The CDR3 covers 16 residues. For the CDR3, the DNA is TGTGCCACCAGCAGAGATTCCGGCCTTCTTAATTCACCCCTCCACTTT. Amino acids: CATSRDSGLLNSPLHF.

This clonotype came up a few times. The V call is TRBV12-3 or TRBV12-4, the J call TRBJ1-1; 11 bases match TRBD1. With V trimmed by 2 bases and J by 6 bases, 2 bases remained unmatched. The CDR3 runs to 14 residues. CDR3 loop: CASSLMGQGAEAFF. For the CDR3, the DNA is TGTGCCAGCAGTTTAATGGGACAGGGGGCTGAAGCTTTCTTT.

This chain uses TRBV20-1 with TRBJ2-1, with D tentatively TRBD2 (6 bases). The germline V gene encodes CDR1 DFQATT and CDR2 SNEGSKA (reference sequence). Trimming shortened V by 5 bases and J by 4 bases, and 24 bases separated the two germline ends. The CDR3 covers 17 residues. CDR3 sequence (DNA): TGCAGTGCTCCGTCGCTCGGAGGGATTAGCGTATACAATGAGCAGTTCTTC. Translating it yields CSAPSLGGISVYNEQFF.

The chain links TRBV11-2 to TRBJ2-1; 9 bases fit TRBD2. The germline CDR1 and CDR2 sequences are SGHAT and FQNNGV. This CDR3 is 14 amino acids long. V trimming: 5 bases; J trimming: 7 bases; junction bases outside the gene matches: 6. The CDR3 reads CASSEAAGGNEQFF. The CDR3 DNA follows: TGTGCCAGCAGCGAGGCGGCGGGGGGGAATGAGCAGTTCTTC.

This clonotype came up many times. This CDR3 reads CASSQDVLAGVEQFF. CDR3 sequence (DNA): TGTGCCAGCAGCCAAGATGTCCTAGCGGGAGTTGAGCAGTTCTTC. This rearrangement joins TRBV14 to TRBJ2-1; TRBD2 matches at 10 bases. The CDR3 runs 15 residues. Trimming at V came to 0 bases and at J to 9 bases, leaving 5 bases not matched to a gene. Germline V CDR1 and CDR2: SGHDN, FVKESK.

This clonotype was recorded at least ten times. This rearrangement joins TRBV10-3 to TRBJ2-5; D unresolved. The CDR3 loop spans 11 amino acids. CDR1 is ENHRY, CDR2 SYGVKD, per germline. Between the trimmed V and J ends, which lost 8 bases and 3 bases, there was a span of 7 bases. This CDR3 is CAIGGEETQYF. The CDR3 nucleotides read TGTGCCATCGGTGGAGAAGAGACCCAGTACTTC.

The chain links TRBV29-1 to TRBJ1-1, with 12 bases fitting TRBD1. The trim removed 7 bases at V and 5 bases at J, leaving 5 bases unmatched. There are 13 residues in the CDR3. Germline V CDR1 and CDR2: SQVTM, ANQGSEA. CDR3 protein: CSGDRGRRTEAFF. CDR3 DNA: TGCAGCGGGGACAGGGGGCGACGGACTGAAGCTTTCTTT. Full variable domain (outside the CDR3, taken from reference TRBV29-1 and TRBJ1-1): SAVISQKPSRDICQRGTSLTIQCQVDSQVTMMFWYRQQPGQSLTLIATANQGSEATYESGFVIDKFPISRPNLTFSTLTVSNMSPEDSSIYLCSGDRGRRTEAFFGQGTRLTVV.

This clonotype was counted at least ten times. The V and J genes are TRBV7-2 and TRBJ2-5; D uncertain. CDR3 length equals 13 residues. From germline, CDR1 is SGHTA and CDR2 FQGNSA. Trimming removed 0 bases from V and 1 base from J, with 3 bases in between. CDR3 sequence: CASSLAFQETQYF. Here the CDR3 DNA reads TGTGCCAGCAGCTTAGCTTTCCAAGAGACCCAGTACTTC. Full variable domain (rest looked up from reference TRBV7-2 and TRBJ2-5): GAGVSQSPSNKVTEKGKDVELRCDPISGHTALYWYRQSLGQGLEFLIYFQGNSAPDKSGLPSDRFSAERTGGSVSTLTIQRTQQEDSAVYLCASSLAFQETQYFGPGTRLLVL.

The chain joins TRBV20-1 to TRBJ2-5, with D perhaps matching TRBD1 (6 bases). Germline V gene data show CDR1 as DFQATT and CDR2 as SNEGSKA (reference sequence). V was shortened by 3 bases and J by 5 bases, with 13 bases between the two germline ends. The CDR3 covers 13 residues. The CDR3 region is CSARPDRRETQYF. The CDR3 DNA follows: TGCAGTGCTAGGCCCGACAGGCGGGAGACCCAGTACTTC.